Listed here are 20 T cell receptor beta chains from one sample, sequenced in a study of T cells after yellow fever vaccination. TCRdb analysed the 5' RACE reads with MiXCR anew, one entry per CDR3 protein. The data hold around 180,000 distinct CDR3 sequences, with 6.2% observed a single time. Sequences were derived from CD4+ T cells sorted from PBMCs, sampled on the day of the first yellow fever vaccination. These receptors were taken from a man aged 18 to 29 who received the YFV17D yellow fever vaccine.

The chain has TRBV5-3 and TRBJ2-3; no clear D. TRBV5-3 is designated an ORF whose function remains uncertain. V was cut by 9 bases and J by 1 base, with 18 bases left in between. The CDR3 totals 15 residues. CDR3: CAMGPGLRCTDTQYF. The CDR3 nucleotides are TGTGCCATGGGCCCCGGGCTTCGCTGCACAGATACGCAGTATTTT.

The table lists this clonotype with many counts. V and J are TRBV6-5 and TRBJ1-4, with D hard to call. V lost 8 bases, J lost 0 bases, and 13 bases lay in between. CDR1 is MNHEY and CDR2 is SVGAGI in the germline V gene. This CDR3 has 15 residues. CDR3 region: CASSNYGATNEKLFF. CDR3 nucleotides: TGTGCCAGCTCAAACTACGGGGCAACTAATGAAAAACTGTTTTTT.

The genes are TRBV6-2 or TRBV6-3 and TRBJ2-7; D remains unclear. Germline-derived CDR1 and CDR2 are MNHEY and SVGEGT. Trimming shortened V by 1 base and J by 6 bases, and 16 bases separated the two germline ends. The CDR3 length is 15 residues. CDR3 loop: CASSYLNLGSREQYF. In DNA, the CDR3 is TGTGCCAGCAGTTACTTGAATCTGGGATCACGCGAGCAGTACTTC.

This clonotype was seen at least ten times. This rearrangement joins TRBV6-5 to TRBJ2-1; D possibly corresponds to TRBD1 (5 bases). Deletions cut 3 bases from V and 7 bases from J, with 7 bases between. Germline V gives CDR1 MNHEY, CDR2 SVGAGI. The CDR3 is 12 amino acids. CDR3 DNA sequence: TGTGCCAGCAGTTATACAGGAAATGAGCAGTTCTTC. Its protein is CASSYTGNEQFF.

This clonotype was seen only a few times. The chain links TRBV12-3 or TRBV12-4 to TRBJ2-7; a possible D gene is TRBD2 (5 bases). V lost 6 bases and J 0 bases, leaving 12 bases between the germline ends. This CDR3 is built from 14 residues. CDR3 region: CASSRGSFSYEQYF. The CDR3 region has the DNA TGTGCCAGCAGCCGAGGGTCTTTCTCCTACGAGCAGTACTTC.

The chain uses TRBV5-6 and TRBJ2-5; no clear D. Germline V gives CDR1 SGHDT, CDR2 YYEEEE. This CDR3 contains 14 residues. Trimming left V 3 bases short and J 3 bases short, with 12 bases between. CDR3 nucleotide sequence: TGTGCCAGCAGCTCTCCAGACTTGAAAGAGACCCAGTACTTC. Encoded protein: CASSSPDLKETQYF.

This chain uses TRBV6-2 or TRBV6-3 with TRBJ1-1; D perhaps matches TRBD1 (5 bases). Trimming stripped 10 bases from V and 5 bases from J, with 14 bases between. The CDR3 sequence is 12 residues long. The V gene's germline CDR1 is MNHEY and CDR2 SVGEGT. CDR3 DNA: TGTGCCACCTGGGACGTGTGGACTGAAGCTTTCTTT. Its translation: CATWDVWTEAFF.

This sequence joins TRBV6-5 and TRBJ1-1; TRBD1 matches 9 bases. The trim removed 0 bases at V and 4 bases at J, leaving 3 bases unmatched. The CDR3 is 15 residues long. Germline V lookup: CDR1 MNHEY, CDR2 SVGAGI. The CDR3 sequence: CASSYSGQGSTEAFF. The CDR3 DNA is TGTGCCAGCAGTTACTCCGGACAGGGGAGCACTGAAGCTTTCTTT.

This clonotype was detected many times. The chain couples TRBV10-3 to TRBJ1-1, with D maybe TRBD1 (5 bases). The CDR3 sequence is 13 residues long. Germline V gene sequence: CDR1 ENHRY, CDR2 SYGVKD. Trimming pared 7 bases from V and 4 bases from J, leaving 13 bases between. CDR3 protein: CAITQQEGTEAFF. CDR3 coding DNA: TGTGCCATCACACAACAGGAGGGCACTGAAGCTTTCTTT.

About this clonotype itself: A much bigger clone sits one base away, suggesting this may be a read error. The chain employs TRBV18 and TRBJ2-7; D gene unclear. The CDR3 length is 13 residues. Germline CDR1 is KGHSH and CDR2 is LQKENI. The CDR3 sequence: CASSPTESYERYV. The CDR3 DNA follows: TGTGCCAGCTCACCAACGGAGAGCTACGAGCGGTACGTC.

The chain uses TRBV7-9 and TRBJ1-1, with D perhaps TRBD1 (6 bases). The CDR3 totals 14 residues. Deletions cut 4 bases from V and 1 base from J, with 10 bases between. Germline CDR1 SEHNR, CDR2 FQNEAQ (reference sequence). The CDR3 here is CASSYGQKNTEAFF. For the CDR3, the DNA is TGTGCCAGCAGCTACGGACAGAAGAACACTGAAGCTTTCTTT.

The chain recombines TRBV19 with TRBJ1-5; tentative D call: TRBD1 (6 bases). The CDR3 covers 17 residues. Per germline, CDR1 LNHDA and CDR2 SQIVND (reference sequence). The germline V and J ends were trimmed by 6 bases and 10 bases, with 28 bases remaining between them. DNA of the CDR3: TGTGCCAGTAGATCGAGGGGGGTCGGGACACGGGCAGTTCCCCAGCATTTT. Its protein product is CASRSRGVGTRAVPQHF.

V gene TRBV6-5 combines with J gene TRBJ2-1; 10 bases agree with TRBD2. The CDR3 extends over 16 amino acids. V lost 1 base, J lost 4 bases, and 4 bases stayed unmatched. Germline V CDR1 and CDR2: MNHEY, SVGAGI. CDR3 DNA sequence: TGTGCCAGCAGTTACTGGGGGACTAGCGAGTACAATGAGCAGTTCTTC. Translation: CASSYWGTSEYNEQFF.

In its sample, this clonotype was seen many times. The chain's CDR3 is CASSGSGLGTGELFF. DNA for the CDR3: TGTGCCAGCAGCGGTAGCGGACTTGGCACCGGGGAGCTGTTTTTT. The chain combines TRBV2 with TRBJ2-2; weak D call: TRBD2 (6 bases). This CDR3 comprises 15 residues. Germline assignment: CDR1 SNHLY and CDR2 FYNNEI. Trimming took off 6 bases at V and 4 bases at J, with 15 bases between the two ends.

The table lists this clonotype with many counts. Here the CDR3 DNA reads TGTGCCAGCAGCTCCGGACTTCATTACAATGAGCAGTTCTTC. Its protein is CASSSGLHYNEQFF. V and J are TRBV7-2 and TRBJ2-1; D possibly corresponds to TRBD2 (5 bases). The germline CDR1 and CDR2 sequences are SGHTA and FQGNSA. This CDR3 has 14 amino acids. The V end was cut by 4 bases, the J end by 4 bases, with 11 bases between. Full variable domain (outside the CDR3, taken from reference TRBV7-2 and TRBJ2-1): GAGVSQSPSNKVTEKGKDVELRCDPISGHTALYWYRQSLGQGLEFLIYFQGNSAPDKSGLPSDRFSAERTGGSVSTLTIQRTQQEDSAVYLCASSSGLHYNEQFFGPGTRLTVL.

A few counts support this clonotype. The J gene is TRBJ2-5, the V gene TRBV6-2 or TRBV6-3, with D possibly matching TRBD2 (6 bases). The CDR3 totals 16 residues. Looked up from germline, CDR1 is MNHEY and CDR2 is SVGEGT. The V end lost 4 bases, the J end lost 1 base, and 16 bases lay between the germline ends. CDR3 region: CASSSPTSGLQETQYF. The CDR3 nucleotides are TGTGCCAGCAGTTCCCCGACCTCGGGACTCCAAGAGACCCAGTACTTC.

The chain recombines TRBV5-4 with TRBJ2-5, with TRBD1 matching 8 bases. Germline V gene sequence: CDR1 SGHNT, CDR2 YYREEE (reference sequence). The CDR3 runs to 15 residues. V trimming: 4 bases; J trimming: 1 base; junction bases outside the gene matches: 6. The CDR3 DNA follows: TGTGCCAGCAGCATTCCCGGGACAGGCCAAGAGACCCAGTACTTC. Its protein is CASSIPGTGQETQYF.

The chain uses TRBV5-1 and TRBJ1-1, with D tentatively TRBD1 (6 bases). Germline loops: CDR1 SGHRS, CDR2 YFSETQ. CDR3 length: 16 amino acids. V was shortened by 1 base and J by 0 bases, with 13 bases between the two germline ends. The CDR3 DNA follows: TGCGCCAGCAGCTTGCGGGGGCTGGACCTGAACACTGAAGCTTTCTTT. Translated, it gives CASSLRGLDLNTEAFF.

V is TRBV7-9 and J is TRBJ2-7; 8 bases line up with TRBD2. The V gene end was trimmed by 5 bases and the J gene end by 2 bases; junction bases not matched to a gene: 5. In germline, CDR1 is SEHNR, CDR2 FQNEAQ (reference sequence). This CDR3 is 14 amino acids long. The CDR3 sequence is CASSHVAGTYEQYF. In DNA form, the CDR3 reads TGTGCCAGCAGCCACGTAGCGGGGACCTACGAGCAGTACTTC.

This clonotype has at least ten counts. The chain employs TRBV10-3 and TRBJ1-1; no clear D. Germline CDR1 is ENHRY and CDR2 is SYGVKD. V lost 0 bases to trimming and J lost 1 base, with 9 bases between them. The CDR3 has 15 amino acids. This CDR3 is CAISESGKGNTEAFF. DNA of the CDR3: TGTGCCATCAGTGAGTCCGGGAAGGGGAACACTGAAGCTTTCTTT.